Listed below are T cell receptor beta chains from one sample, sequenced in a study of CD8 T cells in Susac syndrome. One entry per CDR3 protein results from TCRdb running MiXCR on the immunoSEQ multiplex PCR reads. The sample yields 74,000 or so distinct CDR3 sequences, about 93% seen once. The sample comprised CD4+ T cells from PBMCs. Receptors were obtained from a human donor with Susac syndrome. The CDR3 runs from the conserved cysteine through the conserved F or W. Fields, in order: D gene, clone size, V gene, J gene, CDR3 protein, CDR3 DNA. The D gene is left open where the match is weak. Size is stated for part of the rows, as once, few or many counts, or as a class when the clone is expanded.

>-|-|TRBV2|TRBJ1-1
CASRLGGGVFTEAFF
TGTGCCAGCAGGTTAGGCGGGGGCGTGTTCACTGAAGCTTTCTTT
>-|-|TRBV9|TRBJ2-1
CASSFDSRNEQFF
TGTGCCAGCAGCTTCGACAGTCGCAATGAGCAGTTCTTC
>TRBD1|-|TRBV4-2|TRBJ2-3
CASSQEGQGRGLTDTQYF
TGTGCCAGCAGCCAAGAGGGACAGGGCAGAGGTCTTACAGATACGCAGTATTTT
>-|-|TRBV29-1|TRBJ1-1
CSVGGPGDAFF
TGCAGCGTTGGAGGGCCTGGGGATGCTTTCTTT
>-|-|TRBV6-5|TRBJ2-7
CASSESVGRHEQYF
TGTGCCAGCAGTGAATCCGTAGGACGACACGAGCAGTACTTC
>-|-|TRBV20-1|TRBJ1-2
CSAVKTGSGYTF
TGCAGTGCCGTTAAAACAGGCTCTGGCTACACCTTC
>TRBD2|few|TRBV20-1|TRBJ2-6
CSAPPGLATTGANVLTF
TGCAGTGCTCCTCCGGGACTAGCTACGACTGGGGCCAACGTCCTGACTTTC
>-|-|TRBV29-1|TRBJ1-3
CSVAKGGSGNTIYF
TGCAGCGTGGCTAAAGGGGGGTCCGGAAACACCATATATTTT
>-|-|TRBV7-2|TRBJ2-5
CASSLGQSKSYQETQYF
TGTGCCAGCAGCTTAGGACAGAGTAAAAGTTACCAAGAGACCCAGTACTTC
>-|-|TRBV6-5|TRBJ2-7
CASSYSDPTRLPLSEQYF
TGTGCCAGCAGTTACTCCGACCCAACACGTCTCCCACTGTCCGAGCAGTACTTC
>TRBD2|-|TRBV6-5|TRBJ2-7
CASSYSGSGTSGIRRSGEQYF
TGTGCCAGCAGTTACTCTGGCTCCGGGACTAGCGGGATTCGCCGGTCGGGAGAGCAGTACTTC
>TRBD2|-|TRBV5-1|TRBJ2-1
CASSLVASGVGSEQFF
TGCGCCAGCAGCTTGGTGGCTAGCGGGGTCGGAAGTGAGCAGTTCTTC
>TRBD1|-|TRBV29-1|TRBJ1-2
CSVDAAGGAGGYTF
TGCAGCGTTGATGCGGCAGGGGGCGCCGGGGGCTACACCTTC
>-|-|TRBV7-2|TRBJ2-3
CASSLVVGYWTDTQYF
TGTGCCAGCAGCTTAGTGGTCGGGTATTGGACAGATACGCAGTATTTT
>TRBD2|-|TRBV7-8|TRBJ2-7
CASSLGAGRGSYEQYF
TGTGCCAGCAGCTTAGGAGCGGGGAGAGGCTCCTACGAGCAGTACTTC
>TRBD2|-|TRBV28|TRBJ2-6
CASSRFGRATSGANVLTF
TGTGCCAGCAGTCGATTCGGGAGGGCCACGTCTGGGGCCAACGTCCTGACTTTC
>-|-|TRBV21-1|TRBJ2-5
CARGGNQETQYF
TGTGCCAGGGGGGGGAACCAAGAGACCCAGTACTTC
>TRBD2|-|TRBV4-1|TRBJ2-4
CASSQGRASGVAKNIQYF
TGCGCCAGCAGCCAAGGTAGGGCTAGCGGAGTAGCCAAAAACATTCAGTACTTC
>TRBD2|-|TRBV20-1|TRBJ2-1
CSARDLTSGSYEQFF
TGCAGTGCTAGAGATTTGACTAGCGGGAGCTATGAGCAGTTCTTC
>-|-|TRBV29-1|TRBJ1-2
CSVDQGRVNYGYTF
TGCAGCGTTGACCAGGGGCGCGTTAACTATGGCTACACCTTC
>-|once|TRBV20-1|TRBJ2-2
CSASVRNQNTGELFF
TGCAGTGCTTCCGTCAGAAATCAAAACACCGGGGAGCTGTTTTTT
>TRBD1|-|TRBV29-1|TRBJ2-7
CSVADRTVRREQYF
TGCAGCGTAGCGGACAGGACGGTTCGACGCGAGCAGTACTTC
>-|-|TRBV7-9|TRBJ2-5
CASSRTVDKETQYF
TGTGCCAGCAGCCGGACGGTTGATAAAGAGACCCAGTACTTC
>TRBD2|-|TRBV19|TRBJ2-3
CASSTSGASTDTQYF
TGTGCCAGTAGTACTAGCGGAGCTAGCACAGATACGCAGTATTTT
>-|-|TRBV20-1|TRBJ1-2
CSAERGAGDNYGYTF
TGCAGTGCAGAAAGGGGCGCAGGGGATAACTATGGCTACACCTTC
>TRBD1|-|TRBV6-5|TRBJ1-1
CASSSGQGAWAIAEAFF
TGTGCCAGCAGTTCCGGACAGGGGGCTTGGGCGATTGCTGAAGCTTTCTTT
>TRBD1|-|TRBV11-2|TRBJ1-2
CASSLGQGVDGYTF
TGTGCCAGCAGCTTAGGACAGGGGGTCGATGGCTACACCTTC
>TRBD2|-|TRBV25-1|TRBJ2-1
CASSGYWREGGSGEEQFF
TGTGCCAGCAGTGGCTATTGGAGGGAGGGAGGTTCGGGGGAAGAGCAGTTCTTC
>-|-|TRBV27|TRBJ2-6
CASRYRVSGANVLTF
TGTGCCAGCAGGTACAGGGTTTCTGGGGCCAACGTCCTGACTTTC
>TRBD1|-|TRBV28|TRBJ1-4
CAGQGPGREKLFF
TGTGCCGGACAGGGACCCGGCCGGGAAAAACTGTTTTTT
>-|-|TRBV18|TRBJ1-5
CASSPQGRNQPQHF
TGTGCCAGCTCACCGCAAGGGAGGAATCAGCCCCAGCATTTT
>-|once|TRBV14|TRBJ1-4
CASSQYRRLFF
TGTGCCAGCAGCCAATACAGAAGACTGTTTTTT
>-|-|TRBV20-1|TRBJ1-2
CSARTAGDGYTF
TGCAGTGCTAGAACGGCAGGGGATGGCTACACCTTC